Each of the 14 T cell receptor beta chains below was sequenced from the same sample in a study of cytomegalovirus exposure and HLA in healthy donors (dated by TCRdb to the late 2010s). Library generation was performed with the immunoSEQ multiplex PCR assay. The multiplex PCR relied on a mix of 60 forward primers for TCR Vbeta segments and 13 reverse primers for TCR Jbeta segments. TCRdb took over this immuneACCESS table, retaining in-frame rearrangements with V and J assigned. Such tables are incomplete; in checked studies, under half of the missing clones stem from an unresolved V gene, and the remainder is unexplained. In all, the sample holds some 150,000 clones, and around 72% of those were seen once. The ten largest clones represent less than 5% of the sample. Input material: PBMCs. The receptors here all came from a man in his fifties in good health and CMV-seropositive.

The rearrangement links TRBV4-2 to TRBJ2-7; 8 nucleotides agree with TRBD2. J gave up 1 base and V 3 bases, and 8 bases lay outside the gene matches. This CDR3 is 16 amino acids long. Germline loops: CDR1 LGHNA, CDR2 YNFKEQ. In DNA form, the CDR3 reads TGTGCCAGCAGCCACCGACTAGCGCACAATTCCTACGAGCAGTACTTC. Its protein is CASSHRLAHNSYEQYF.

The chain is built from TRBV15 and TRBJ2-4, with a tentative D call TRBD1 (6 bases). V was clipped by 1 base and J by 2 bases, with 12 bases between them. CDR1 and CDR2 (germline): LNHNV, YYDKDF (reference sequence). The CDR3 contains 16 residues. Here the CDR3 reads CATSRGQATTKNIQYF. The DNA for the CDR3 is TGTGCCACCAGCAGAGGACAGGCCACAACCAAAAACATTCAGTACTTC.

The V gene is TRBV19, the J gene TRBJ2-3, with 8 bases aligning to TRBD1. V shed 6 bases, J shed 4 bases, and the junction held 3 bases outside the gene matches. This CDR3 has 13 amino acids. The germline CDR1 and CDR2 sequences are LNHDA and SQIVND (reference sequence). The DNA of the CDR3 is TGTGCCAGTAGGTCAGGGGGCGCAGATACGCAGTATTTT. This codes for CASRSGGADTQYF.

The rearrangement links TRBV7-8 to TRBJ1-1; D is uncertain. Between the trimmed V and J ends, which lost 6 bases and 4 bases, there was a span of 18 bases. The CDR3 has 15 amino acids. The germline gives CDR1 SGHVS, CDR2 FQNEAQ. As DNA, the CDR3 is TGTGCCAGCAGACCTAGACCTGCGCCGGGCACTGAAGCTTTCTTT. Residues: CASRPRPAPGTEAFF.

The rearrangement uses TRBV7-3 and TRBJ2-1, with 8 positions matching TRBD2. This CDR3 region has 15 residues. Germline V gene data show CDR1 as SGHTA and CDR2 as FQGTGA. With 5 bases clipped from V and 0 bases from J, the junction kept 3 bases outside the gene matches. The DNA for the CDR3 is TGTGCCAGCAGCACCGGACTAGCCTCCTACAATGAGCAGTTCTTC. It translates to CASSTGLASYNEQFF.

The V call is TRBV19, the J call TRBJ2-7; TRBD1 agrees at 8 bases. The J segment lost 0 bases and the V segment lost 5 bases, leaving 9 bases of the junction unmatched. There are 16 residues in the CDR3. Looked up from germline, CDR1 is LNHDA and CDR2 is SQIVND (reference sequence). The CDR3 sequence is CASSDPGTGLSYEQYF. For the CDR3, the DNA is TGTGCCAGTAGTGACCCTGGGACAGGTCTCTCCTACGAGCAGTACTTC. The entire variable domain, with the rest obtained from reference TRBV19 and TRBJ2-7, is as follows: DGGITQSPKYLFRKEGQNVTLSCEQNLNHDAMYWYRQDPGQGLRLIYYSQIVNDFQKGDIAEGYSVSREKKESFPLTVTSAQKNPTAFYLCASSDPGTGLSYEQYFGPGTRLTVT.

This chain uses TRBV7-9 with TRBJ1-4, with 9 bases aligning to TRBD1. The J segment lost 0 bases and the V segment lost 5 bases, leaving 7 bases of the junction unmatched. Per germline, CDR1 SEHNR and CDR2 FQNEAQ (reference sequence). The CDR3 sequence is 17 residues long. The CDR3 spells CASSPGQGPATNEKLFF. The CDR3 bases are TGTGCCAGCAGCCCGGGACAGGGCCCTGCAACTAATGAAAAACTGTTTTTT.

The chain is built from TRBV7-6 and TRBJ2-1, with 7 nucleotides matching TRBD2. J was trimmed by 4 bases and V by 4 bases; bases with no gene match: 7. Germline V gene data show CDR1 as SGHVS and CDR2 as FNYEAQ. This CDR3 comprises 15 residues. The CDR3 bases are TGTGCCAGCAGCTCCTCTAGCGGCCAATACAATGAGCAGTTCTTC. This gives the protein CASSSSSGQYNEQFF.

J is TRBJ2-1 and V is TRBV5-4; TRBD1 matches at 7 bases. Germline-derived CDR1 and CDR2 are SGHNT and YYREEE (reference sequence). The CDR3 totals 13 residues. J gave up 7 bases and V 5 bases, and 6 bases lay outside the gene matches. CDR3 DNA sequence: TGTGCCAGCAGGTCCGGGACAGAAAATGAGCAGTTCTTC. It encodes CASRSGTENEQFF.

Here the CDR3 DNA reads TGCGCCAGCAGCCTGGAAGGGGGGGTGAGCCAGCCCCAGCATTTT. Translation: CASSLEGGVSQPQHF. The chain uses TRBV5-1 and TRBJ1-5, with D possibly TRBD1 on 6 matching bases. The germline CDR1 and CDR2 sequences are SGHRS and YFSETQ. V was clipped by 4 bases and J by 7 bases, with 18 bases between them. The CDR3 is 15 residues long.

The sample holds one count of this clone. The rearrangement uses TRBV19 and TRBJ2-3, with TRBD1 matching 8 bases. V gave up 7 bases and J gave up 0 bases; unmatched junction bases: 6. The CDR3 is made up of 15 amino acids. Germline V gene data show CDR1 as LNHDA and CDR2 as SQIVND (reference sequence). Here the CDR3 reads CASTLDRVSTDTQYF. The CDR3 DNA sequence: TGTGCCAGTACCTTGGACAGGGTGAGCACAGATACGCAGTATTTT.

This clone was picked up a small number of times. V usage is TRBV2 and J usage is TRBJ1-1; 9 nucleotides line up with TRBD1. The CDR3 runs 14 residues. The germline V gene encodes CDR1 SNHLY and CDR2 FYNNEI. V dropped 7 bases and J dropped 1; count of bases not matched to a gene: 4. The CDR3 DNA follows: TGTGCCAGCACTGTGGACAGGGGGAACACTGAAGCTTTCTTT. Translating gives CASTVDRGNTEAFF.

The genes are TRBV5-6 and TRBJ2-5; TRBD1 matches 9 bases. Matching the DNA end better, TRBJ2-7 makes the J call doubtful. Germline V gene sequence: CDR1 SGHDT, CDR2 YYEEEE. The CDR3 is 14 amino acids. The CDR3, as DNA: TGTGCCAGCAGCTTTGGGACAGGGATCTACGAGCAGTACTTC. This sequence encodes CASSFGTGIYEQYF.

This sequence joins TRBV18 and TRBJ2-7; TRBD1 matches at 7 bases. In germline, CDR1 is KGHSH, CDR2 LQKENI. V dropped 3 bases and J dropped 5; count of bases not matched to a gene: 13. CDR3 length: 16 amino acids. The CDR3 sequence: CASSPQALQGRNEQYF. As DNA, the CDR3 is TGTGCCAGCTCACCCCAAGCTCTACAGGGGCGGAACGAGCAGTACTTC.